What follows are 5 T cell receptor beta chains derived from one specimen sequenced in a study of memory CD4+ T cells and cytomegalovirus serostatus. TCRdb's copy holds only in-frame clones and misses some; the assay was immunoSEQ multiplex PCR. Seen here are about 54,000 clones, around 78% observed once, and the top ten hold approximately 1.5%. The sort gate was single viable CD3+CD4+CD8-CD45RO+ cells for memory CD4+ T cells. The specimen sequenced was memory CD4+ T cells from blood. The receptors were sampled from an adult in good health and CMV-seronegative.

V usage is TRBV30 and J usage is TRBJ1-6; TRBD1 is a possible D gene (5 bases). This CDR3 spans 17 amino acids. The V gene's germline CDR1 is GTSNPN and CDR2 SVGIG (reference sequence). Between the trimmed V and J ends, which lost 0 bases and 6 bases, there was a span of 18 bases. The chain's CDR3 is CAWSVRRVEGANSPLHF. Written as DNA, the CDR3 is TGTGCCTGGAGTGTACGGCGCGTTGAAGGGGCTAATTCACCCCTCCACTTT.

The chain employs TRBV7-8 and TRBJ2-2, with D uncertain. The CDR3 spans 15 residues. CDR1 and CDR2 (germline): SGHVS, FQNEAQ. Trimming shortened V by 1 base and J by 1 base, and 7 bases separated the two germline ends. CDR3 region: CASSLDLLNTGELFF. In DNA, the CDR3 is TGTGCCAGCAGCTTAGACCTTCTGAACACCGGGGAGCTGTTTTTT. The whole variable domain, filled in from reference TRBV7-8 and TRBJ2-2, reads GAGVSQSPRYKVAKRGQDVALRCDPISGHVSLFWYQQALGQGPEFLTYFQNEAQLDKSGLPSDRFFAERPEGSVSTLKIQRTQQEDSAVYLCASSLDLLNTGELFFGEGSRLTVL.

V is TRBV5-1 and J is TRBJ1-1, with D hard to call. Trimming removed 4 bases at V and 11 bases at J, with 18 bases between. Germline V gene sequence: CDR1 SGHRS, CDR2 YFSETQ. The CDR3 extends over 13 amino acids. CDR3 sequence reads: CASSTDLVGMAFF. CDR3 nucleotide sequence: TGCGCCAGCAGCACGGACTTAGTGGGGATGGCTTTCTTT. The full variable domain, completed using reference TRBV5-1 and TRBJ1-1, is KAGVTQTPRYLIKTRGQQVTLSCSPISGHRSVSWYQQTPGQGLQFLFEYFSETQRNKGNFPGRFSGRQFSNSRSEMNVSTLELGDSALYLCASSTDLVGMAFFGQGTRLTVV.

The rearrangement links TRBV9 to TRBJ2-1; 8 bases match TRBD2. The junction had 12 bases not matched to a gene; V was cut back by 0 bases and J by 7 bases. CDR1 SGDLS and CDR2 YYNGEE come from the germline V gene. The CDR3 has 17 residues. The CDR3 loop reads CASSVAGRAGGINEQFF. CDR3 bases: TGTGCCAGCAGCGTAGCTGGACGGGCGGGAGGAATAAATGAGCAGTTCTTC.

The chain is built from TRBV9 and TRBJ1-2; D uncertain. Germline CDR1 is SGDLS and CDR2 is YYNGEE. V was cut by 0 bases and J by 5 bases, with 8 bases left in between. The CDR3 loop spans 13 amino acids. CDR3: CASSVVSGYGYTF. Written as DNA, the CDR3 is TGTGCCAGCAGCGTAGTTAGCGGTTATGGCTACACCTTC. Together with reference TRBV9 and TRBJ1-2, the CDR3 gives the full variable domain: DSGVTQTPKHLITATGQRVTLRCSPRSGDLSVYWYQQSLDQGLQFLIQYYNGEERAKGNILERFSAQQFPDLHSELNLSSLELGDSALYFCASSVVSGYGYTFGSGTRLTVV.